Sequencing of this T cell receptor beta chain was carried out in a study of blood T cells in healthy people across ages. Study conclusions and caveats: Naive and antigen-experienced cells could not be conclusively compared, given unsorted PBMCs. In older individuals, TCR beta diversity per million T cells was lower, falling roughly linearly with age.

PCR was performed a second time for about 7 to 11 cycles using a sample-barcoded 5' primer and a J-beta primer mix. MiXCR was run by TCRdb on the 5' RACE reads, yielding one entry per CDR3 protein. This table has over a million distinct CDR3 sequences, around 43% appearing once. For this clonotype: Its antigen is still unknown.

A minimum of 6 million PBMCs was isolated per sample. The sample taken for sequencing was blood. The receptor comes from a woman between 55 and 75 years old in good health.

The CDR3 DNA sequence: TGTGCCAGCAGCTTGGGCGGGACTAGCCGAGACCAGTACTTC. This encodes CASSLGGTSRDQYF. The chain couples TRBV11-2 to TRBJ2-5; the match to TRBD2 covers 9 bases. Germline CDR1 SGHAT, CDR2 FQNNGV. The V segment lost 3 bases and the J segment 10 bases; nucleotides outside the gene matches: 9. This CDR3 region has 14 residues.